This T cell receptor beta chain was identified in a study of control samples from healthy donors and cancer patients. J was trimmed by 7 bases and V by 3 bases; bases with no gene match: 13. This CDR3 has 17 residues. The germline V gene has CDR1 DFQATT and CDR2 SNEGSKA (reference sequence). TCRdb's table, derived via immunoSEQ multiplex PCR, lists solely in-frame clones and lacks some. The sample carries 63,000 or so clones, approximately 87% recorded once. This TCR came from a man in his fifties in good health. The chain carries TRBV20-1 and TRBJ2-1; 12 bases line up with TRBD2. Sequencing input: blood. The chain's CDR3 is CSASTASGGAALNEQFF. The DNA of the CDR3 is TGCAGTGCTAGTACCGCTAGCGGGGGGGCGGCCTTGAATGAGCAGTTCTTC.